The sequence of this TCR beta chain was determined in a study of blood T cell repertoires in COVID-19. Whole-study context: Sites across the United States, Italy and Spain contributed samples from acute and convalescent COVID-19. PBMCs, B-cell-depleted T cells, or T cells were the source of the cDNA or gDNA that made up the material.

Seattle participants joined during active infection and were tracked over time. Data came from immunoSEQ multiplex PCR; TCRdb stores just in-frame clones and leaves some out. The sample shows roughly 70,000 clones, roughly 71% of them seen only once. Between the trimmed V and J ends, which lost 5 bases and 6 bases, there was a span of 17 bases. The CDR3 contains 15 residues. The germline V gene has CDR1 KGHDR and CDR2 SFDVKD. The chain uses TRBV24-1 and TRBJ2-3; weak D call: TRBD2 (5 bases). Sequencing was performed on peripheral blood. The sequence derives from a man aged 55 to 70 with COVID-19, enrolled during active disease. CDR3 DNA sequence: TGTGCCACCAGTGCGGCTAGCTCTTCGGGGGATACGCAGTATTTT. Its protein is CATSAASSSGDTQYF.